Here is one T cell receptor (beta chain) with its context. Its antigen remains unidentified. TCRdb keeps only in-frame clones here, not all; method: immunoSEQ multiplex PCR. The table includes about 110,000 clones, about 94% detected once. It was the approximately 120-subject validation cohort, separate from the roughly 700-subject first cohort, to which the donors belonged. The source of the sample is a study of cytomegalovirus exposure and HLA in healthy donors. Study summary: Per a later analysis, the 666 first-cohort and about 120 validation repertoires shared one platform.

General study findings and limits: Listed as cytomegalovirus-associated were more than 150 TCR beta chains. Many donors shared some public TCRs, even though most TCR sequences were rare.

The CDR3 runs to 17 residues. Germline lookup yields CDR1 SGHVS and CDR2 FNYEAQ. Trimming took 0 bases from V and 4 from J; bases not matched to a gene: 10. The TCR comes from a young woman in good health and CMV-seronegative. This rearrangement joins TRBV7-6 to TRBJ1-1, with 8 bases identical to TRBD1. Sequenced sample: PBMCs. CDR3 coding DNA: TGTGCCAGCAGCTTAGCTTTTGGACAGGGTCGGTTCACTGAAGCTTTCTTT. It yields the protein CASSLAFGQGRFTEAFF.